A selection of T cell receptor beta chains follows, all from one sample in a study of identical twins. One entry per CDR3 protein, called by TCRdb with MiXCR from the 5' RACE reads. The repertoire holds approximately 1.8 million distinct CDR3 sequences, with roughly a third as singletons. The sequencing input was cord blood. The receptors derive from a newborn girl in good health. Each CDR3 is given with its conserved first and last residue. D genes are given only for firm matches. Not every row has a clone size; where given, it reads once, few, many or a size class.

J gene | V gene | clone size | D gene | CDR3 DNA | CDR3 protein
TRBJ1-2 | TRBV27 | many | TRBD1 | TGTGCCAGCAGTTCCCGGACAGGGGGGAACTATGGCTACACCTTC | CASSSRTGGNYGYTF
TRBJ2-1 | TRBV7-2 | few | TRBD2 | TGTGCCAGCAGCTTAGCCCTAGCGGGTACGCGTTCCTACAATGAGCAGTTCTTC | CASSLALAGTRSYNEQFF
TRBJ2-7 | TRBV10-1 | . | TRBD2 | TGCGCCAGCACCCGGACTAGCGGGGGGATCAATGAGCAGTACTTC | CASTRTSGGINEQYF
TRBJ2-3 | TRBV20-1 | few | TRBD2 | TGCAGTGCCAAGCGGGGGGCCGCCACAGATACGCAGTATTTT | CSAKRGAATDTQYF
TRBJ2-3 | TRBV6-2/TRBV6-3 | . | TRBD2 | TGTGCCAGCAGCAACTATGAAGCGGGAGCGGGCACAGATACGCAGTATTTT | CASSNYEAGAGTDTQYF
TRBJ2-3 | TRBV2 | . | . | TGTGCCAGCAGTGAAAAGGGTCTAGCTGGAGATACGCAGTATTTT | CASSEKGLAGDTQYF
TRBJ1-6 | TRBV7-9 | . | . | TGTGCCAGCAGCTTCGATCACCCGGATAATTCACCCCTCCACTTT | CASSFDHPDNSPLHF
TRBJ2-7 | TRBV15 | many | . | TGTGCCACCAGCAGAGATTTGCTCTACGAGCAGTACTTC | CATSRDLLYEQYF
TRBJ1-5 | TRBV10-2 | . | TRBD1 | TGCGCCAGCAGTGGACAGGGAGTCATGGATCAGCCCCAGCATTTT | CASSGQGVMDQPQHF
TRBJ2-1 | TRBV7-7 | few | TRBD2 | TGTGCTAGCAGCTTAGCAGCGGGAGGGCCTAGGGAAGACTCCTACAATGAGCAGTTCTTC | CASSLAAGGPREDSYNEQFF
TRBJ2-1 | TRBV12-3/TRBV12-4 | . | . | TGTGCCAGCAGCCTGGGGAATGAGCAGTCCTTC | CASSLGNEQSF
TRBJ2-2 | TRBV4-1 | . | TRBD1 | TGCGCCAGCAGACCGGGACAGGGGGCCTCCGGGGAGCTGTTTTTT | CASRPGQGASGELFF
TRBJ1-1 | TRBV30 | . | . | TGTGCCTGGAGGGACAACACTGAAGCTTTCTTT | CAWRDNTEAFF
TRBJ2-4 | TRBV29-1 | once | TRBD2 | TGCAGCGTTGTTCGGGCTAGCGGCAAAAACATTCAGTACTTC | CSVVRASGKNIQYF
TRBJ1-5 | TRBV2 | . | TRBD1 | TGTGCCAGCAACCGGGACAGGGGTTGGAATCAGCCCCAGCATTTT | CASNRDRGWNQPQHF
TRBJ2-7 | TRBV10-3 | . | . | TGTGCCATCAGTGTAGTCGCGGCAGTAAGCCACCACGAGCAGTACTTC | CAISVVAAVSHHEQYF
TRBJ2-1 | TRBV6-1 | . | . | TGTGCCGGCAGTGAATACGCCCAGGTCGCCTACAATGAGCAGTTCTTC | CAGSEYAQVAYNEQFF
TRBJ2-5 | TRBV10-3 | . | TRBD1 | TGTGCCATCAAAGGGGACAGGCAACCGAGGGAGACCCAGTACTTC | CAIKGDRQPRETQYF
TRBJ1-1 | TRBV4-1 | few | . | TGCGCCAGCAAGGGGCCCAACACTGAAGCTTTCTTT | CASKGPNTEAFF
TRBJ2-7 | TRBV28 | few | TRBD1 | TGTGCCACCAACCCTACAGGGGGGCTCTACGAGCAGTACTTC | CATNPTGGLYEQYF
TRBJ2-3 | TRBV27 | . | TRBD2 | TGTGCCAGCAGTACACGGGACTACCCCACAGATACGCAGTATTTT | CASSTRDYPTDTQYF
TRBJ1-1 | TRBV11-2 | . | . | TGTGCCAGCAGCTTAGCCTTCCACAGGGAGTTGGAAGCTTTCTTT | CASSLAFHRELEAFF
TRBJ2-5 | TRBV25-1 | few | TRBD2 | TGTGCCAGCAGTGATGGCGGACTAGTTGGCAATGAGCAGTACTTC | CASSDGGLVGNEQYF
TRBJ2-7 | TRBV7-8 | . | . | TGTGCCAGCAGCGGGTCGCACTACGAGCAGTACTTC | CASSGSHYEQYF
TRBJ1-6 | TRBV10-3 | few | . | TGTGCCATCAGTGTACAGGGAACTTATAATTCACCCCTCCACTTT | CAISVQGTYNSPLHF
TRBJ2-7 | TRBV7-2 | . | . | TGTGCCAGCAGCTTAGACGCCGGGAGTGAGCAGTACTTC | CASSLDAGSEQYF
TRBJ2-7 | TRBV4-2 | . | . | TGTGCCAGCAGCCCGTTGGGTTCTTTAAGCTCCTACGAGCAGTACTTC | CASSPLGSLSSYEQYF
TRBJ2-5 | TRBV7-2 | . | . | TGTGCCAGCAGTTACACTAGCGTAGGGGGCAGTGAGCAGTACTTC | CASSYTSVGGSEQYF
TRBJ2-7 | TRBV28 | . | . | TGTGCCAGCCGCAATATCTACAATGAGCAGTACTTC | CASRNIYNEQYF
TRBJ2-7 | TRBV7-9 | . | . | TGTGCCAGCAGCTTTAACGGGATCTCCTACAATGAGCAGTACTTC | CASSFNGISYNEQYF
TRBJ2-7 | TRBV7-9 | once | . | TGTGCCAGCAGCAAAGAGGGACTCCCGTACGAGCAGTACTTC | CASSKEGLPYEQYF
TRBJ1-1 | TRBV6-1 | few | TRBD1 | TGTGCCAGCATCCAGGGGGATACTGAAGCTTTCTTT | CASIQGDTEAFF
TRBJ1-2 | TRBV14 | few | . | TGTGCCAGCAGCCAAGACTCAGGGTTTGTCTACACCTTC | CASSQDSGFVYTF
TRBJ2-5 | TRBV6-1 | . | . | TGTGCCAGCAGCACTATAGGGGGGGCTAAAGAGCAGTACTTC | CASSTIGGAKEQYF
TRBJ2-3 | TRBV11-2 | . | TRBD2 | TGTGCCAGCAGCTTCCAGACTAGCGAGAGCACAGATACGCAGTATTTT | CASSFQTSESTDTQYF
TRBJ2-3 | TRBV6-5 | . | TRBD2 | TGTGCCAGCAGTTACGCCTTGGGACTAGGAGCAGATACGCAGTATTTT | CASSYALGLGADTQYF
TRBJ2-1 | TRBV7-2 | . | . | TGTGCCAGCAGCTTTCTAGTCGGTGAGCAGTTCTTC | CASSFLVGEQFF
TRBJ2-1 | TRBV9 | few | . | TGTGCCAGCAGCGTAGAGGTAGTGTCCTACAATGAGCAGTTCTTC | CASSVEVVSYNEQFF
TRBJ1-4 | TRBV27 | few | . | TGTGCCAGCAGGACGGGATGGACAGAGAATGAAAAACTGTTTTTT | CASRTGWTENEKLFF
TRBJ2-7 | TRBV5-1 | few | . | TGCGCCAGCAGTGTAAACCTAGCTTACGAGCAGTACTTC | CASSVNLAYEQYF
TRBJ2-7 | TRBV4-1 | . | . | TGCGCCAGCAGCCTCCGGGGCGGGGCAGCCTACGAGCAGTACTTC | CASSLRGGAAYEQYF
TRBJ2-3 | TRBV2 | few | . | TGTGCCAGCAAGAAGGTGGGCGGCCCTCCTGGAGATACGCAGTATTTT | CASKKVGGPPGDTQYF
TRBJ1-1 | TRBV20-1 | . | TRBD1 | TGCAGTGCTAGACCCCGACAGGGGGCGAGGTACACTGAAGCTTTCTTT | CSARPRQGARYTEAFF
TRBJ2-2 | TRBV24-1 | . | . | TGTGCCACCAGTGGCACAGGCGCGAACACCGGGGAGCTGTTTTTT | CATSGTGANTGELFF
TRBJ2-1 | TRBV5-1 | few | . | TGCGCCAGCAGCTTGGGGGGGGAGCCGCACTACAATGAGCAGTTCTTC | CASSLGGEPHYNEQFF
TRBJ2-1 | TRBV5-1 | . | . | TGCGCCAGCAGCCTTACCGGGACACCCTACAATGAGCAGTTCTTC | CASSLTGTPYNEQFF
TRBJ2-3 | TRBV5-1 | few | TRBD2 | TGCGCCAGCAGCCCCGGGACTAGCGTAGATACGCAGTATTTT | CASSPGTSVDTQYF
TRBJ1-5 | TRBV25-1 | . | TRBD1 | TGTGCCAGCAGTGACCCAGGGGGCAATGGTTTAAGCAATCAGCCCCAGCATTTT | CASSDPGGNGLSNQPQHF
TRBJ1-6 | TRBV20-1 | few | TRBD1 | TGCAGTGCTCCAAGGGAGGGACAGGGGGGATCACCCCTCCACTTT | CSAPREGQGGSPLHF
TRBJ2-1 | TRBV5-8 | few | TRBD2 | TGTGCCAGCAGCCGGGGGGGTTTAATTTACAATGAGCAGTTCTTC | CASSRGGLIYNEQFF
TRBJ2-1 | TRBV2 | once | TRBD2 | TGTGCCAGCATTGGGAGGGTCCAAGAGACCCAGTTCTTC | CASIGRVQETQFF
TRBJ1-1 | TRBV6-1 | . | . | TGTGCCAGCAGTGGGGGGTTGGTTCTTAGGAACACTGAAGCTTTCTTT | CASSGGLVLRNTEAFF
TRBJ2-7 | TRBV10-3 | few | TRBD2 | TGTGCCATCGGACTAGCTGACACCTACGAGCAGTACTTC | CAIGLADTYEQYF
TRBJ2-1 | TRBV4-2 | few | . | TGTGCCAGCAGCCAGCGACAGGCTTATGAGCAGTTCTTC | CASSQRQAYEQFF
TRBJ2-7 | TRBV12-3/TRBV12-4 | few | TRBD2 | TGTGCCAGCAGTTTAGCGCTAAACAAGCGGGGGGCTCACTACGAGCAGTACTTC | CASSLALNKRGAHYEQYF
TRBJ2-7 | TRBV20-1 | once | . | TGCAGTGCTAGAGATCCGCGAGGAAGCAATGAGCAGTACTTC | CSARDPRGSNEQYF